These 29 T cell receptor beta chains came from one sample sequenced in a study of breast tumors, draining lymph nodes, adjacent tissues. Samples came from axillary lymph nodes draining the breast cancer. TCRdb recomputed calls from the multiplex PCR reads with MiXCR, one row per CDR3 protein. This sample has about 200,000 distinct CDR3 sequences, with approximately 33% found just once. The sequencing sample was made of axillary lymph node tissue. Receptors originate from a female donor with breast cancer. Some clones in this sample may be carry-over from other donors' samples.

This clonotype showed up many times. The chain is built from TRBV6-2 or TRBV6-3 and TRBJ1-2; 7 bases map to TRBD1. Unmatched junction bases numbered 7, after V lost 6 bases and J lost 6 bases. Germline CDR1 reads MNHEY; CDR2 reads SVGEGT. The CDR3 has 13 residues. Here the CDR3 DNA reads TGTGCCAGCAGCCAGACAGGGTGGCATGGCTACACCTTC. Translation: CASSQTGWHGYTF.

This clonotype showed up many times. The V gene is TRBV20-1, the J gene TRBJ2-7, with 14 positions matching TRBD2. This CDR3 comprises 15 residues. V lost 3 bases, J lost 6 bases, and 7 bases stayed unmatched. CDR1 and CDR2 (germline): DFQATT, SNEGSKA (reference sequence). CDR3 sequence reads: CSASPGTSGSSEQYF. The CDR3 DNA sequence: TGCAGTGCTAGTCCCGGGACTAGCGGGAGTTCCGAGCAGTACTTC.

Details on this clonotype: This could be a read error, since a much larger clone is one nucleotide away. This chain links TRBV6-4 with TRBJ2-1, with D perhaps TRBD2 (6 bases). Germline V gene data show CDR1 as MRHNA and CDR2 as SNTAGT. Trimming cost V 5 bases and J 8 bases, with 13 bases left between them. The CDR3 spans 13 residues. The CDR3 DNA is TGTGCCAGCAGTCATACTAGCATGGATGAGCAGTTCTTC. It is translated as CASSHTSMDEQFF.

With regard to this clonotype: This may be a read error, as it is one base from a much larger clone. The CDR3 region is CASSHKAGGTDTQYF. The CDR3 bases are TGTGCCAGCAGTCACAAAGCGGGAGGAACAGATACGCAGTATTTT. The chain carries TRBV6-2 or TRBV6-3 and TRBJ2-3, with 9 bases identical to TRBD2. The length of the CDR3 is 15 residues. Trimming cost V 5 bases and J 3 bases; bases outside gene matches: 6. Germline V gene data show CDR1 as MNHEY and CDR2 as SVGEGT.

This clonotype was picked up a small number of times. Here the CDR3 reads CASSPNAQGEKLFF. The CDR3, as DNA: TGTGCCAGCTCACCAAACGCCCAGGGTGAAAAACTGTTTTTT. The rearrangement uses TRBV18 and TRBJ1-4; D may be TRBD1 (5 bases). The CDR3 has 14 amino acids. In germline, CDR1 is KGHSH, CDR2 LQKENI. Trimming took 2 bases from V and 7 from J, leaving 11 bases between them.

The chain has TRBV20-1 and TRBJ1-1, with a tentative D call TRBD1 (5 bases). Germline CDR1 DFQATT, CDR2 SNEGSKA (reference sequence). V was cut by 6 bases and J by 1 base, with 21 bases left in between. CDR3 size: 16 residues. CDR3 amino acids: CSALKERGPSNTEAFF. The CDR3 DNA follows: TGCAGTGCCCTGAAGGAGAGGGGACCCTCGAACACTGAAGCTTTCTTT.

With respect to this clonotype: With a much larger clone just one base away, this may be a read error. This CDR3 fails to terminate in the conserved phenylalanine or tryptophan, so it likely reflects a read error. The chain recombines TRBV19 with TRBJ2-1; 7 bases fit TRBD2. Germline assignment: CDR1 LNHDA and CDR2 SQIVND (reference sequence). CDR3 length equals 12 residues. Losses at the gene ends were 7 bases for V and 12 bases for J; bases not matched to a gene: 9. The DNA for the CDR3 is TGTGCCAGTACCGGGGGAGGGGTTGGGCAGTTCCTC. This encodes CASTGGGVGQFL.

This clonotype was counted at least ten times. This chain connects TRBV30 to TRBJ2-1, with D perhaps TRBD1 (5 bases). The ends were cut back, 1 base at V and 10 bases at J, with 14 bases in the middle. The V gene's germline CDR1 is GTSNPN and CDR2 SVGIG (reference sequence). The CDR3 has 13 residues. In nucleotides, the CDR3 is TGTGCCTGGAGTGGGGGCTCCTGGCGGGAGCAGTTCTTC. Translated: CAWSGGSWREQFF.

Turning to this clonotype: Possible read error: a much larger clone is one base away. This chain uses TRBV20-1 with TRBJ2-7; 11 bases fit TRBD1. Germline trimming cut 1 base from V and 9 bases from J; bases unmatched to any gene: 5. The germline V gene encodes CDR1 DFQATT and CDR2 SNEGSKA (reference sequence). The CDR3 runs to 13 residues. Here the CDR3 DNA reads TGCAGTGCTAGAGGGACAGGGGGCTTTGCGCAGTACTTC. Protein product: CSARGTGGFAQYF.

This clonotype came up many times. The chain combines TRBV9 with TRBJ1-2; D is possibly TRBD1 (5 bases). Germline CDR1 SGDLS, CDR2 YYNGEE. The length of the CDR3 is 14 residues. V lost 0 bases and J lost 4, with 10 bases in between. This CDR3 is CASSVAPGGYGYTF. The CDR3 nucleotides read TGTGCCAGCAGCGTAGCTCCGGGGGGCTATGGCTACACCTTC.

On this clonotype itself: This may be a read error, as it is one base from a much larger clone. The chain links TRBV4-1 to TRBJ2-2; D remains unclear. Germline V gene data show CDR1 as MGHRA and CDR2 as YSYEKL. Trimming took 2 bases from V and 1 from J, leaving 32 bases between them. The CDR3 extends over 23 amino acids. CDR3: CASSQKDFKRLWVFGMNTGELFF. The CDR3 DNA is TGCGCCAGCAGCCAAAAAGATTTTAAACGTTTGTGGGTTTTTGGTATGAACACCGGGGAGCTGTTTTTT.

This clonotype has only a few counts. A much larger clonotype is one base distant, so this may be a read error. V is TRBV13 and J is TRBJ2-5; possibly TRBD1 for D (5 bases). The CDR3 length is 13 residues. V lost 5 bases, J lost 4 bases, and 11 bases lay in between. The V gene's germline CDR1 is PRHDT and CDR2 FYEKMQ (reference sequence). CDR3 DNA sequence: TGTGCCAGCAGCCGACACAGGTCAGAGACCCAGTACTTC. This encodes CASSRHRSETQYF. Variable domain in full (rest from reference TRBV13 and TRBJ2-5): AAGVIQSPRHLIKEKRETATLKCYPIPRHDTVYWYQQGPGQDPQFLISFYEKMQSDKGSIPDRFSAQQFSDYHSELNMSSLELGDSALYFCASSRHRSETQYFGPGTRLLVL.

Regarding this clonotype: This clone may be a read error of a much larger clone one base away. This chain joins TRBV5-4 and TRBJ2-1; TRBD2 matches 9 bases. The length of the CDR3 is 15 residues. CDR1 and CDR2 (germline): SGHNT, YYREEE (reference sequence). DNA for the CDR3: TGTGCCAGCAGCCCGACGCGGGGGGGAGGCAATGAGCGGTTCTTC. It yields the protein CASSPTRGGGNERFF.

In its sample, this clonotype was seen many times. The chain recombines TRBV4-1 with TRBJ1-4, with D tentatively TRBD1 (5 bases). The germline gives CDR1 MGHRA, CDR2 YSYEKL. CDR3 size: 15 residues. V was shortened by 4 bases and J by 7 bases, with 16 bases between the two germline ends. Here the CDR3 reads CASSPRPGRFEKLFF. For the CDR3, the DNA is TGCGCCAGCAGCCCTAGGCCGGGGCGCTTTGAAAAACTGTTTTTT.

For this clonotype: With a much larger clone just one base away, this may be a read error. As the CDR3 is not closed by the conserved phenylalanine or tryptophan, this likely results from a read error. The V gene is TRBV4-1, the J gene TRBJ2-7; D possibly corresponds to TRBD1 (6 bases). CDR1 and CDR2 from the germline V gene are MGHRA and YSYEKL. V was trimmed by 3 bases and J by 2 bases, leaving 17 bases between them. This CDR3 is 16 amino acids long. The CDR3 loop reads CASSQYPGTGTYEQYS. Here the CDR3 DNA reads TGCGCCAGCAGCCAGTACCCGGGAACAGGGACCTACGAGCAGTACTCC.

This clonotype was seen at least ten times. J is TRBJ2-3 and V is TRBV24-1, with D hard to call. Germline V gene data show CDR1 as KGHDR and CDR2 as SFDVKD. Trimming removed 3 bases at V and 0 bases at J, with 6 bases between. CDR3 length: 14 residues. CDR3 in DNA: TGTGCCACCAGTGATAGAGCTAGCACAGATACGCAGTATTTT. Translation: CATSDRASTDTQYF.

In its sample, this clonotype was seen many times. The rearrangement links TRBV18 to TRBJ2-5, with D unclear. The CDR3 runs 15 residues. V lost 0 bases to trimming and J lost 5 bases, with 13 bases between them. Germline V lookup: CDR1 KGHSH, CDR2 LQKENI. CDR3 bases: TGTGCCAGCTCACCACCCTCAACCACGGTGGAGACCCAGTACTTC. Protein sequence: CASSPPSTTVETQYF.

V is TRBV6-2 or TRBV6-3 and J is TRBJ2-1; 8 bases line up with TRBD1. The junction had 15 bases not matched to a gene; V was cut back by 6 bases and J by 8 bases. The CDR3 consists of 16 residues. Germline values: CDR1 MNHEY, CDR2 SVGEGT. The CDR3 nucleotides read TGTGCCAGCAGCCGTTGGGTAGGGACAGGCATCCATGAGCAGTTCTTC. Its protein product is CASSRWVGTGIHEQFF.

This clonotype appeared many times. The chain has TRBV10-3 and TRBJ1-5; 7 bases line up with TRBD1. Looked up from germline, CDR1 is ENHRY and CDR2 is SYGVKD. J was trimmed by 4 bases and V by 8 bases; bases with no gene match: 11. The CDR3 sequence is 15 residues long. The CDR3 DNA sequence: TGTGCCATCGGGGGCCTCGGGACAGAGAATCAGCCCCAGCATTTT. This translates into CAIGGLGTENQPQHF.

This clonotype appeared once. The chain is built from TRBV3-1 and TRBJ2-1, with 8 bases fitting TRBD2. This CDR3 has 17 residues. Per germline, CDR1 LGHDT and CDR2 YNNKEL (reference sequence). With 8 bases clipped from V and 9 bases from J, the junction kept 21 bases outside the gene matches. The chain's CDR3 is CASGLSNPGWLAGEQFF. DNA of the CDR3: TGTGCCAGCGGCCTTTCGAACCCCGGTTGGCTAGCGGGTGAGCAGTTCTTC.

The chain links TRBV15 to TRBJ2-2; D possibly corresponds to TRBD2 (7 bases). Looked up from germline, CDR1 is LNHNV and CDR2 is YYDKDF (reference sequence). The CDR3 length is 22 residues. V was trimmed by 0 bases and J by 0 bases, leaving 26 bases between them. CDR3 sequence reads: CATSREGASGPQGCANTGELFF. The CDR3 nucleotides are TGTGCCACCAGCAGAGAGGGGGCTAGCGGTCCCCAGGGCTGTGCGAACACCGGGGAGCTGTTTTTT.

This clonotype was observed many times. This chain uses TRBV7-9 with TRBJ2-3; D not resolved. CDR1 and CDR2 (germline): SEHNR, FQNEAQ (reference sequence). V lost 5 bases and J 5 bases, leaving 5 bases between the germline ends. CDR3 length: 11 amino acids. CDR3 sequence (DNA): TGTGCCAGCAGCCACAGAGATACGCAGTATTTT. This gives the protein CASSHRDTQYF.

On this clonotype itself: A read error may produce the germline difference seen at one junction end. The rearrangement links TRBV4-2 to TRBJ1-2; D gene ambiguous. Germline values: CDR1 LGHNA, CDR2 YNFKEQ. This CDR3 contains 14 residues. CDR3 nucleotide sequence: TGTGCCAGCAACCAACGGATCGGAAACTATGGCTACACCTTC. Translation gives CASNQRIGNYGYTF.

This clonotype came up many times. The rearrangement uses TRBV4-1 and TRBJ2-1, with TRBD2 matching over 16 bases. The V gene end was trimmed by 3 bases and the J gene end by 8 bases; junction bases not matched to a gene: 10. Germline V CDR1 and CDR2: MGHRA, YSYEKL. The CDR3 runs 18 residues. The chain's CDR3 is CASSQAPGLAGGRDEQFF. The CDR3 region has the DNA TGCGCCAGCAGCCAGGCCCCGGGACTAGCGGGGGGGCGGGATGAGCAGTTCTTC.

The chain joins TRBV2 to TRBJ2-2; 7 bases agree with TRBD1. CDR1 is SNHLY, CDR2 FYNNEI, per germline. There are 15 residues in the CDR3. With V trimmed by 7 bases and J by 8 bases, 13 bases remained unmatched. In DNA, the CDR3 is TGTGCCAGCAATCCCCAGGGGGTCCCAACGGGGGAGCTGTTTTTT. It codes for CASNPQGVPTGELFF. The variable domain in full, with the rest retrieved from reference TRBV2 and TRBJ2-2, is EPEVTQTPSHQVTQMGQEVILRCVPISNHLYFYWYRQILGQKVEFLVSFYNNEISEKSEIFDDQFSVERPDGSNFTLKIRSTKLEDSAMYFCASNPQGVPTGELFFGEGSRLTVL.

In DNA, the CDR3 is TGTGCCAGCAGCCAAGGAGGAGGAAACACCATATATTTT. It is translated as CASSQGGGNTIYF. The rearrangement uses TRBV3-1 and TRBJ1-3; D is undetermined. CDR3 size: 13 residues. Germline values: CDR1 LGHDT, CDR2 YNNKEL (reference sequence). The V end lost 1 base, the J end lost 4 bases, and 5 bases lay between the germline ends.

A note on this clonotype: One end of the junction varies from germline; a read error may be responsible. The V call is TRBV6-1, the J call TRBJ1-2; a possible D gene is TRBD1 (5 bases). Per germline, CDR1 MNHNS and CDR2 SASEGT. This CDR3 spans 14 amino acids. CDR3 sequence: CAGSPPRAPYGYTF. Written as DNA, the CDR3 is TGTGCCGGCAGTCCCCCCAGGGCCCCCTATGGCTACACCTTC.

Many counts were recorded for this clonotype. The chain has TRBV5-6 and TRBJ2-1; TRBD1 matches at 8 bases. The CDR3 sequence is 14 residues long. The V and J ends lost 4 bases and 6 bases, in that order; junction bases with no gene match: 6. Per the germline V gene, CDR1 is SGHDT and CDR2 is YYEEEE. The CDR3 protein is CASSRGQDPNEQFF. CDR3 nucleotide sequence: TGTGCCAGCAGCAGGGGACAGGACCCCAATGAGCAGTTCTTC.

This clonotype was recorded many times. One end of the junction fails to match germline, which may point to a read error. The chain joins TRBV7-9 to TRBJ2-2, with 9 bases that match TRBD2. Germline CDR1 reads SEHNR; CDR2 reads FQNEAQ (reference sequence). The length of the CDR3 is 14 residues. The CDR3 is CASSIAGVTGELFF. CDR3 DNA sequence: TGTGCCAGCAGCATAGCGGGGGTCACCGGGGAGCTGTTTTTT.